What follows describes a single T cell receptor beta chain. Trimming cost V 3 bases and J 0 bases, with 15 bases left between them. This CDR3 is built from 17 residues. Per germline, CDR1 LGHNA and CDR2 YNFKEQ. Libraries were prepared by immunoSEQ multiplex PCR; TCRdb keeps only in-frame clonotypes and omits some of them. The table includes some 130,000 clones, approximately 92% detected once. The sample is drawn from a study of T cell responses to AZD1222 COVID-19 vaccine. This sample comprised peripheral blood, obtained 28 days after the second AZD1222 dose. This chain uses TRBV4-2 with TRBJ1-3, with D perhaps matching TRBD1 (6 bases). The TCR was taken from an adult who received the AZD1222 COVID-19 vaccine. The CDR3 nucleotides read TGTGCCAGCAGCCACCAGGAACAGGGAATCTCTGGAAACACCATATATTTT. It specifies CASSHQEQGISGNTIYF.